What follows are 7 T cell receptor beta chains derived from one specimen sequenced in a study of tumor-infiltrating lymphocytes in primary liver carcinoma. It was from around 20-30 mg of unsorted bulk tissue that RNA and DNA were co-extracted. Using a constant-region primer together with ProtoScript II reverse transcriptase, TCR beta cDNA was made from 500 to 650 ng of total RNA. Modified slightly, ARM-PCR produced TCR beta libraries over three nested multiplex PCR rounds. The opening two PCR rounds, 10 cycles each, paired TRBV1-TRBV30 forward primers with a C-beta reverse primer. MiXCR, applied by TCRdb to the multiplex PCR reads, yields one record per CDR3 protein. There are some 120,000 distinct CDR3 sequences in the sample; 55% to 65% occur only once, and around 9.7% lies in the top ten. Sequenced: liver tumor tissue from sampling region 1. Subset denoted: tumor region T1, superior pole. Receptor source: a woman aged 55-69 years with primary liver carcinoma and hepatitis B virus infection.

About this clonotype: Germline and junction disagree at one end, which may indicate a read error. The chain uses TRBV18 and TRBJ2-5; a possible D gene is TRBD1 (6 bases). This CDR3 is 17 amino acids long. Germline V lookup: CDR1 KGHSH, CDR2 LQKENI. The CDR3 DNA follows: TGTGCCGGCTCACCATCGCGGAGCAGGGGATATCAAGAGACCCAGTACTTC. Translated, it gives CAGSPSRSRGYQETQYF. The full variable domain, with the rest looked up from reference TRBV18 and TRBJ2-5, is NAGVMQNPRHLVRRRGQEARLRCSPMKGHSHVYWYRQLPEEGLKFMVYLQKENIIDESGMPKERFSAEFPKEGPSILRIQQVVRGDSAAYFCAGSPSRSRGYQETQYFGPGTRLLVL.

V is TRBV12-3 or TRBV12-4 and J is TRBJ1-1, with a weak D call TRBD1 (5 bases). Trimming removed 10 bases at V and 0 bases at J, with 18 bases between. The CDR3 consists of 15 residues. CDR3 sequence (DNA): TGTGCCAATAGTTCCATCCAGGGAATGAACACTGAAGCTTTCTTT. This sequence encodes CANSSIQGMNTEAFF.

The table lists this clonotype with a few counts. With a much larger clone just one base away, this may be a read error. The chain is built from TRBV6-1 and TRBJ1-2, with D possibly matching TRBD1 (5 bases). Germline V gives CDR1 MNHNS, CDR2 SASEGT. This CDR3 is built from 14 residues. Trimming took off 2 bases at V and 3 bases at J, with 10 bases between the two ends. CDR3 sequence (DNA): TGTGCCAGCAGTGAAATTGGGGGAGACTATGGCTACACCTTC. Residues: CASSEIGGDYGYTF.

Note on this clonotype: This may be a read error: a much more frequent sequence differs by one nucleotide. V and J are TRBV6-1 and TRBJ2-5; tentative D call: TRBD1 (6 bases). Germline CDR1 MNHNS, CDR2 SASEGT. Trimming removed 10 bases at V and 1 base at J, with 16 bases between. The CDR3 runs to 14 residues. The CDR3 coding sequence is TGTGCCACCAAAGTGGGGGCTGTCCAAGAGACCCAGTACTTC. This sequence encodes CATKVGAVQETQYF.

As regards this clonotype: A much larger clone differs by one base, so this may be a read error. The chain joins TRBV12-3 or TRBV12-4 to TRBJ2-1; 9 nucleotides agree with TRBD2. The CDR3 is 15 amino acids. CDR3 amino acids: CTSSSRNSGSYEQFF. For the CDR3, the DNA is TGTACCAGCAGTTCCCGTAATAGCGGGAGCTATGAGCAGTTCTTC.

Details on this clonotype: A much larger clone lies one base from this, so it may be a read error. The final CDR3 position lacks the conserved phenylalanine or tryptophan, pointing to a likely read error. The chain couples TRBV12-3 or TRBV12-4 to TRBJ2-7; D may match TRBD1 or TRBD2 (5 bases each). The CDR3 extends over 14 amino acids. CDR3 sequence reads: CASSLWGSSHEQYI. In DNA, the CDR3 is TGTGCCAGCAGTCTCTGGGGGAGCTCCCACGAGCAGTACATC.

The chain uses TRBV4-1 and TRBJ2-1; the D gene is possibly TRBD1 (6 bases). Trimming shortened V by 1 base and J by 7 bases, and 14 bases separated the two germline ends. CDR3 length: 15 residues. Germline CDR1 reads MGHRA; CDR2 reads YSYEKL. CDR3: CASSQVTGPENEQFF. CDR3 in DNA: TGCGCCAGCAGCCAAGTCACAGGGCCGGAGAATGAGCAGTTCTTC.